The 15 T cell receptor beta chains reported below all come from one sample, sequenced in a study of CD8+ T cells in alopecia areata. Extracted RNA was reverse transcribed into cDNA, the sequencing template. The table came from immunoSEQ multiplex PCR; TCRdb's copy has only in-frame clones and leaves some out. The sample has just under 65,000 clones, 35% to 55% seen once. Treatment reported: oral pan-JAK inhibitor, 5-10 mg twice daily. The source was CD8+ T cells sorted from blood, collected around week 36, from a patient treated with tofacitinib. All receptors come from a human donor with alopecia areata.

The chain recombines TRBV7-9 with TRBJ1-2, with 9 positions matching TRBD1. Trimming took 3 bases from V and 4 from J; bases not matched to a gene: 6. Germline-derived CDR1 and CDR2 are SEHNR and FQNEAQ (reference sequence). The CDR3 runs to 15 residues. This CDR3 reads CASSFGGQGSYGYTF. The CDR3 DNA follows: TGTGCCAGCAGCTTCGGGGGACAGGGATCCTATGGCTACACCTTC. The full variable domain, its missing parts supplied by reference TRBV7-9 and TRBJ1-2, is DTGVSQNPRHKITKRGQNVTFRCDPISEHNRLYWYRQTLGQGPEFLTYFQNEAQLEKSRLLSDRFSAERPKGSFSTLEIQRTEQGDSAMYLCASSFGGQGSYGYTFGSGTRLTVV.

This chain uses TRBV6-5 with TRBJ2-5, with 7 positions matching TRBD2. Germline CDR1 reads MNHEY; CDR2 reads SVGAGI. Trimming took 10 bases from V and 2 from J; bases not matched to a gene: 7. The CDR3 spans 13 residues. The CDR3 DNA is TGTGCCAAGGCTAGCGGAGAACAAGAGACCCAGTACTTC. It yields the protein CAKASGEQETQYF.

V gene TRBV28 combines with J gene TRBJ2-7, with 9 positions matching TRBD1. With 5 bases clipped from V and 5 bases from J, the junction kept 1 base outside the gene matches. Germline loops: CDR1 MDHEN, CDR2 SYDVKM. This CDR3 comprises 12 residues. CDR3 protein: CASSRTGDEQYF. The CDR3 nucleotides are TGTGCCAGCAGTCGGACAGGGGACGAGCAGTACTTC.

The chain carries TRBV6-6 and TRBJ2-7; TRBD2 aligns across 13 bases. CDR1 and CDR2 (germline): MNHNY, SVGAGI (reference sequence). V lost 5 bases to trimming and J lost 6 bases; unmatched junction nucleotides: 4. The CDR3 has 14 amino acids. The CDR3 spells CASSQGLAGVEQYF. In nucleotides, the CDR3 is TGTGCCAGCAGTCAAGGACTAGCGGGAGTCGAGCAGTACTTC.

The chain joins TRBV7-2 to TRBJ2-7; D is undetermined. The CDR3 runs 13 residues. Per the germline V gene, CDR1 is SGHTA and CDR2 is FQGNSA. Trimming pared 5 bases from V and 4 bases from J, leaving 12 bases between. The CDR3 sequence is CASSLPPWYEQYF. CDR3 nucleotides: TGTGCCAGCAGCCTCCCCCCCTGGTACGAGCAGTACTTC. Looking up the rest from reference TRBV7-2 and TRBJ2-7 gives the full variable domain: GAGVSQSPSNKVTEKGKDVELRCDPISGHTALYWYRQSLGQGLEFLIYFQGNSAPDKSGLPSDRFSAERTGGSVSTLTIQRTQQEDSAVYLCASSLPPWYEQYFGPGTRLTVT.

V and J are TRBV28 and TRBJ1-1, with D unresolved. Trimming took off 3 bases at V and 4 bases at J, with 9 bases between the two ends. Germline CDR1 is MDHEN and CDR2 is SYDVKM. This CDR3 spans 13 amino acids. The CDR3 protein is CASSLAVSTEAFF. CDR3 nucleotide sequence: TGTGCCAGCAGTTTGGCAGTGAGCACTGAAGCTTTCTTT.

The rearrangement joins TRBV19 to TRBJ1-2, with 7 nucleotides matching TRBD1. The CDR3 is 16 amino acids. Germline CDR1 is LNHDA and CDR2 is SQIVND (reference sequence). V shed 4 bases, J shed 2 bases, and the junction held 10 bases outside the gene matches. The CDR3 DNA reads TGTGCCAGTAGTAAACCCTGGACAGGTTTGAACTATGGCTACACCTTC. Its protein is CASSKPWTGLNYGYTF.

The rearrangement links TRBV9 to TRBJ2-4, with a possible D match to TRBD1 (6 bases). Germline assignment: CDR1 SGDLS and CDR2 YYNGEE. This CDR3 contains 17 residues. Trimming cost V 0 bases and J 0 bases, with 13 bases left between them. In DNA, the CDR3 is TGTGCCAGCAGCGTAGCTCCCCAGGGGCTAGCCAAAAACATTCAGTACTTC. It yields the protein CASSVAPQGLAKNIQYF.

V is TRBV4-1 and J is TRBJ2-4; D might be TRBD1 or TRBD2, each matching 5 bases. V was shortened by 0 bases and J by 9 bases, with 15 bases between the two germline ends. The CDR3 loop spans 15 amino acids. CDR1 and CDR2 from the germline V gene are MGHRA and YSYEKL. The CDR3 DNA is TGCGCCAGCAGCCAAGATAATGGCAGGGCGGGCATTCAGTACTTC. This translates into CASSQDNGRAGIQYF.

This chain connects TRBV29-1 to TRBJ1-2, with D unresolved. V gave up 5 bases and J gave up 8 bases, with 12 bases separating them. Germline V gives CDR1 SQVTM, CDR2 ANQGSEA. The CDR3 has 11 residues. The CDR3 loop is CSVRTEKGYTF. The CDR3, as DNA: TGCAGCGTTCGGACGGAGAAGGGCTACACCTTC.

This clone was recorded a few times. At one boundary the junction diverges from the germline segment, which might be a read error. In DNA form, the CDR3 reads TGTGCCAGCAGCCCAGGACCTTCGAACCCTGAAGCTTTCTTT. It translates to CASSPGPSNPEAFF. This chain connects TRBV11-3 to TRBJ1-1; D not certain. The V gene's germline CDR1 is SGHNT and CDR2 YENEEA. CDR3 length: 14 residues.

The chain recombines TRBV25-1 with TRBJ2-7; 8 bases fit TRBD1. V shed 2 bases and J 8 bases; nucleotides not matched to a gene: 8. This CDR3 spans 14 amino acids. Germline CDR1 reads MGHDK; CDR2 reads SYGVNS. The CDR3 sequence is CASSEGTGPFQQYF. The CDR3 DNA sequence: TGTGCCAGCAGTGAAGGGACAGGTCCTTTCCAGCAGTACTTC.

This sequence joins TRBV15 and TRBJ1-1; the D is unclear. The CDR3 has 12 amino acids. CDR1 and CDR2 (germline): LNHNV, YYDKDF (reference sequence). V dropped 2 bases and J dropped 6 bases, with 7 bases sitting between them. The DNA of the CDR3 is TGTGCCACCAGCAGATCCGGGGCTGAAGCTTTCTTT. It encodes CATSRSGAEAFF.

V usage is TRBV2 and J usage is TRBJ2-7, with TRBD2 matching 7 bases. CDR1 is SNHLY and CDR2 is FYNNEI in the germline V gene. V trimming: 7 bases; J trimming: 3 bases; junction bases outside the gene matches: 3. The CDR3 runs to 12 residues. The CDR3 here is CASIAGVYEQYF. The DNA of the CDR3 is TGTGCCAGCATAGCGGGCGTCTACGAGCAGTACTTC.

This clone was seen a handful of times. The chain joins TRBV18 to TRBJ2-7; 7 bases match TRBD1. The CDR3 totals 15 residues. The germline V gene encodes CDR1 KGHSH and CDR2 LQKENI. With 3 bases clipped from V and 2 bases from J, the junction kept 7 bases outside the gene matches. The CDR3 sequence: CASSPPEGATYEQYF. The CDR3 coding sequence is TGTGCCAGCTCACCTCCCGAGGGGGCCACCTACGAGCAGTACTTC. The full variable domain, rest sourced from reference TRBV18 and TRBJ2-7, is NAGVMQNPRHLVRRRGQEARLRCSPMKGHSHVYWYRQLPEEGLKFMVYLQKENIIDESGMPKERFSAEFPKEGPSILRIQQVVRGDSAAYFCASSPPEGATYEQYFGPGTRLTVT.